The sequence of this T cell receptor beta chain was determined in a study of T cell responses to AZD1222 COVID-19 vaccine. General study findings and limits: Every sample of the repertoires postdated the peak T cell response. Of spike-specific TCRs, nearly half reportedly target regions left unmutated in variants.

Produced via immunoSEQ multiplex PCR; TCRdb's table is partial and in-frame only. The table has 150,000 to 200,000 clones, around nine tenths seen once. J gave up 8 bases and V 6 bases, and 10 bases lay outside the gene matches. The CDR3 covers 14 residues. The germline V gene encodes CDR1 MNHEY and CDR2 SVGAGI. Concerning this clone: No antigen is known for it.

V gene TRBV6-5 combines with J gene TRBJ2-5; 9 bases are shared with TRBD2. Sequenced here: peripheral blood, sampled 28 days after the second dose of the MenACWY control vaccine. This TCR came from an adult who received the MenACWY meningococcal vaccine as a control. The CDR3 sequence: CASRRLAAQSTQYF. CDR3 in DNA: TGTGCCAGCAGGCGACTAGCGGCCCAGTCCACCCAGTACTTC.